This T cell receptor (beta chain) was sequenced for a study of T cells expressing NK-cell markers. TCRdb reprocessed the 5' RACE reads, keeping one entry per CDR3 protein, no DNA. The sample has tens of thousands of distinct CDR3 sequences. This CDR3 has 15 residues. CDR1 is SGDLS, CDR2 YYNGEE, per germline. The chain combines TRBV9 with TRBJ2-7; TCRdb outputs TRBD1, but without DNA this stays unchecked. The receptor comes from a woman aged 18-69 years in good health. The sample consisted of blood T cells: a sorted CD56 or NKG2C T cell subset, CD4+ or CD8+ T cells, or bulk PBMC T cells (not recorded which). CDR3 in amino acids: CASSAGPGGTYEQYF.